Each of the 3 T cell receptor beta chains below was sequenced from the same sample in a study of cytomegalovirus exposure and HLA in healthy donors. 60 Vbeta and 13 Jbeta primers were used in PCR. This table comes from immunoSEQ multiplex PCR, and its TCRdb copy is limited to in-frame clones, with some not included. This table holds about 100,000 clones, 80% found once. The material sequenced was PBMCs. Receptors were obtained from a man between 25 and 39 years old in good health and CMV-seronegative.

This chain's CDR3 is CASDRGGNEQYF. In DNA, the CDR3 is TGTGCCAGTGACAGGGGAGGAAACGAGCAGTACTTC. V usage is TRBV28 and J usage is TRBJ2-7; TRBD1 matches 8 bases. Germline-derived CDR1 and CDR2 are MDHEN and SYDVKM. V was pared by 9 bases and J by 5 bases, with 6 bases of the junction left unmatched. This CDR3 spans 12 amino acids.

The chain joins TRBV10-3 to TRBJ1-2; 11 nucleotides match TRBD1. Germline assignment: CDR1 ENHRY and CDR2 SYGVKD. V was clipped by 2 bases and J by 3 bases; unmatched bases: 2. The length of the CDR3 is 15 residues. CDR3 sequence reads: CAISEGQGAYYGYTF. For the CDR3, the DNA is TGTGCCATCAGTGAGGGACAGGGGGCGTACTATGGCTACACCTTC.

The chain couples TRBV10-2 to TRBJ1-2, with a tentative D call TRBD1 (6 bases). This CDR3 comprises 16 residues. Trimming took off 3 bases at V and 4 bases at J, with 18 bases between the two ends. Germline V gene lookup returns CDR1 WSHSY and CDR2 SAAADI. The DNA for the CDR3 is TGCGCCAGCAGTGAAGGGGGGGATACCTTGGGCTATGGCTACACCTTC. It is translated as CASSEGGDTLGYGYTF.